This entry lists 13 T cell receptor beta chains sequenced from one sample in a study of preoperative IRX-2 immunotherapy in early breast cancer. TCRdb's copy holds only in-frame clones and misses some; the assay was immunoSEQ multiplex PCR. Here the sample spans approximately 26,000 clones, roughly 74% being singletons. The treatment denotes: preoperative locoregional IRX-2 cytokine immunotherapy. The sequenced sample was lymph node tissue, obtained before IRX-2 immunotherapy. These receptors were collected from a human donor with breast cancer.

The chain is built from TRBV7-8 and TRBJ2-3, with 13 bases matching TRBD2. The germline V gene has CDR1 SGHVS and CDR2 FQNEAQ. V dropped 5 bases and J dropped 4; count of bases not matched to a gene: 6. The CDR3 runs 16 residues. CDR3 DNA sequence: TGTGCCAGCAGCCCGAGACTAGCGGGGGGTCCAGATACGCAGTATTTT. This codes for CASSPRLAGGPDTQYF.

This clone came up a few times. The gene calls are TRBV6-8 and TRBJ1-2; D remains ambiguous. The V end lost 5 bases, the J end lost 3 bases, and 10 bases lay between the germline ends. Per the germline V gene, CDR1 is MNHGY and CDR2 is SAAAGT. This CDR3 has 13 amino acids. CDR3 residues: CASSATEYYGYTF. The CDR3 DNA sequence: TGTGCCAGCAGTGCGACCGAATACTATGGCTACACCTTC.

Here the CDR3 reads CATSRDAPKGNTIYF. The DNA for the CDR3 is TGTGCCACCAGCAGAGATGCCCCGAAGGGGAACACCATATATTTT. The rearrangement links TRBV15 to TRBJ1-3, with TRBD1 as a possible D gene (5 bases). The CDR3 consists of 15 residues. V lost 0 bases and J 7 bases, leaving 13 bases between the germline ends. In germline, CDR1 is LNHNV, CDR2 YYDKDF (reference sequence).

CDR3 bases: TGTGCCAGCAGTTTCACAGGGGGACGCTTCTACAATGAGCAGTTCTTC. Its protein is CASSFTGGRFYNEQFF. The chain combines TRBV28 with TRBJ2-1; TRBD1 matches at 8 bases. The J segment lost 3 bases and the V segment lost 3 bases, leaving 7 bases of the junction unmatched. Germline loops: CDR1 MDHEN, CDR2 SYDVKM. The length of the CDR3 is 16 residues.

This clone appeared a few times. The V call is TRBV11-3, the J call TRBJ1-2, with 8 bases that match TRBD1. The CDR3 runs 14 residues. Germline V gives CDR1 SGHNT, CDR2 YENEEA. V shed 3 bases, J shed 12 bases, and the junction held 12 bases outside the gene matches. This CDR3 reads CASSFTPMRGQDTF. CDR3 nucleotide sequence: TGTGCCAGCAGCTTTACCCCCATGAGGGGACAGGACACCTTC.

About this clone: One end of the junction fails to match germline, which may point to a read error. This rearrangement joins TRBV6-8 to TRBJ1-1, with TRBD1 matching over 7 bases. CDR3 length equals 16 residues. Germline-derived CDR1 and CDR2 are MNHGY and SAAAGT. This CDR3 is CAISYVPGQMNTEAFF. CDR3 DNA: TGTGCCATCAGTTACGTCCCGGGACAGATGAACACTGAAGCTTTCTTT.

The chain joins TRBV5-1 to TRBJ2-3; 8 bases are shared with TRBD1. There are 15 residues in the CDR3. Germline CDR1 is SGHRS and CDR2 is YFSETQ. Losses at the gene ends were 3 bases for V and 2 bases for J; bases not matched to a gene: 5. The CDR3 here is CASSWRGQATDTQYF. The CDR3, as DNA: TGCGCCAGCAGCTGGAGGGGACAGGCCACAGATACGCAGTATTTT.

The chain recombines TRBV23-1 with TRBJ2-2; D is unclear. Being an ORF, TRBV23-1 has a function that is uncertain. V lost 6 bases and J lost 0, with 5 bases in between. The CDR3 is 13 residues long. CDR3 sequence (DNA): TGCGCCAGCAGCGAGTCGAACACCGGGGAGCTGTTTTTT. Protein product: CASSESNTGELFF.

V usage is TRBV7-1 and J usage is TRBJ2-5; 14 bases are shared with TRBD2. TRBV7-1 is an ORF for which the function is uncertain. V lost 4 bases and J lost 2; bases outside the gene matches: 0. The length of the CDR3 is 15 residues. The CDR3 DNA follows: TGTGCCAGCAGCTGGACTAGCGGGGGGCAAGAGACCCAGTACTTC. It is translated as CASSWTSGGQETQYF.

The rearrangement uses TRBV6-8 and TRBJ1-3, with D perhaps matching TRBD1 (6 bases). Germline loops: CDR1 MNHGY, CDR2 SAAAGT. Deletions cut 10 bases from V and 3 bases from J, with 16 bases between. The CDR3 totals 14 residues. The CDR3 nucleotides are TGTGCCACCACGAATGGGGGGCTTGGAAACACCATATATTTT. This gives the protein CATTNGGLGNTIYF.

The chain has TRBV23-1 and TRBJ2-1, with D possibly matching TRBD2 (6 bases). TRBV23-1 is annotated as an ORF whose role is uncertain. V was trimmed by 6 bases and J by 3 bases, leaving 9 bases between them. The CDR3 is 13 amino acids. The CDR3 region has the DNA TGCGCCAGCAGCTTCGGGGGCTACAATGAGCAGTTCTTC. Amino acids: CASSFGGYNEQFF.

This clone occurred once. The chain joins TRBV28 to TRBJ1-6, with D hard to call. The V gene's germline CDR1 is MDHEN and CDR2 SYDVKM. Trimming removed 6 bases from V and 7 bases from J, with 10 bases in between. The CDR3 contains 13 residues. This chain's CDR3 is CASRYQENSPLHF. CDR3 bases: TGTGCCAGCAGGTATCAGGAGAATTCACCCCTCCACTTT. The full variable domain, with the rest looked up from reference TRBV28 and TRBJ1-6, is DVKVTQSSRYLVKRTGEKVFLECVQDMDHENMFWYRQDPGLGLRLIYFSYDVKMKEKGDIPEGYSVSREKKERFSLILESASTNQTSMYLCASRYQENSPLHFGNGTRLTVT.

In its sample, this clone is medium-sized. The chain recombines TRBV11-3 with TRBJ1-3, with TRBD1 matching over 8 bases. CDR3 length: 16 amino acids. Germline V gives CDR1 SGHNT, CDR2 YENEEA. V was pared by 5 bases and J by 3 bases, with 9 bases of the junction left unmatched. Here the CDR3 DNA reads TGTGCCAGCAGCGTACGTCTGACAGGGGTTGGAAACACCATATATTTT. This translates into CASSVRLTGVGNTIYF.